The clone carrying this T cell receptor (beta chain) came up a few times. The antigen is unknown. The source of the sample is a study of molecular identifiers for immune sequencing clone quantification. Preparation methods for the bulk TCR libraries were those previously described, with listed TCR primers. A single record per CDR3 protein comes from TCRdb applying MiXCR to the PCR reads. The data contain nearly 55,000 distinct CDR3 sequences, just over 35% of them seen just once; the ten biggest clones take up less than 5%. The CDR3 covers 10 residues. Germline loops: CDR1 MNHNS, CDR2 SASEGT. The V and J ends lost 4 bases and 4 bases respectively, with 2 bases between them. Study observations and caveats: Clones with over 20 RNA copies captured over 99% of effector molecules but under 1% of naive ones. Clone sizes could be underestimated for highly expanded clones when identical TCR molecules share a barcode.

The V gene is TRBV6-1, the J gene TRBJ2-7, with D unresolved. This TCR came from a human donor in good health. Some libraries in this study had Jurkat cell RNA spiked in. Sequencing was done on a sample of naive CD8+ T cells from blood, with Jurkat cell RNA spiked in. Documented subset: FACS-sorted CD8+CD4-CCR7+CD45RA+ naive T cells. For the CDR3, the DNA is TGTGCCAGCAGTGTATACGAGCAGTACTTC. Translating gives CASSVYEQYF.